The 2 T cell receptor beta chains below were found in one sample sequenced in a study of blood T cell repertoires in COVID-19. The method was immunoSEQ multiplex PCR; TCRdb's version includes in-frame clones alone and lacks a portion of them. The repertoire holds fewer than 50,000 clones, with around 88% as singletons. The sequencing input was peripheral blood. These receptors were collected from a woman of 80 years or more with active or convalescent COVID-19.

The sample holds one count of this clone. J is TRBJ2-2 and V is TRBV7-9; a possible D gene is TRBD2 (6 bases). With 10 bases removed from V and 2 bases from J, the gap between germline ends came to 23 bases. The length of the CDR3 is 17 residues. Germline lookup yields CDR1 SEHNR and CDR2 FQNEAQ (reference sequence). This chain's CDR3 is CATQRRGAAGNTGELFF. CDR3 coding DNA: TGTGCCACCCAACGAAGAGGGGCGGCGGGAAACACCGGGGAGCTGTTTTTT.

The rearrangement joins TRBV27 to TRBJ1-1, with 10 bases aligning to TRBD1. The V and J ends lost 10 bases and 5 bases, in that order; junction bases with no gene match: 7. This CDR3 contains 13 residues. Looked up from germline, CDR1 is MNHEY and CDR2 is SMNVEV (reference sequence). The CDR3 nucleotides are TGTGCCACCCTTCGACAGGGGGCGACTGAAGCTTTCTTT. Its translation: CATLRQGATEAFF.